Listed here are 15 T cell receptor beta chains from one sample, sequenced in a study of blood T cells in healthy people across ages. A sample-barcoded 5' primer and a J-beta primer mix were used in a second PCR of roughly 7 to 11 cycles. A single record per CDR3 protein comes from TCRdb applying MiXCR to the 5' RACE reads. The sample contains 450,000 to 700,000 distinct CDR3 sequences, approximately 25% of which appear only once. The sample consisted of blood. These receptor sequences come from a woman in her 70s in good health.

This clonotype was counted a few times. The chain is built from TRBV29-1 and TRBJ2-2; 7 bases align to TRBD2. This CDR3 comprises 14 residues. The V segment lost 3 bases and the J segment 1 base; nucleotides outside the gene matches: 2. Germline-derived CDR1 and CDR2 are SQVTM and ANQGSEA. The CDR3 region has the DNA TGCAGCGTTGAGGGGGGGGTGAACACCGGGGAGCTGTTTTTT. Protein product: CSVEGGVNTGELFF.

This clonotype was observed a handful of times. This may arise from a read error, as a much more abundant clone is one base away. V is TRBV4-3 and J is TRBJ2-7, with unresolved D. The tail of the sequence fits TRBJ2-1 better, so the J call may be wrong. Germline V gene lookup returns CDR1 LGHNA and CDR2 YSLEER. This CDR3 contains 15 residues. CDR3 amino acids: CTSSQVSGLGNEQFF. The CDR3, as DNA: TGCACCAGCAGCCAAGTTAGTGGGCTTGGCAATGAGCAGTTCTTC.

This chain uses TRBV4-2 with TRBJ2-4; D tentatively fits TRBD1 or TRBD2 (6 bases each). There are 19 residues in the CDR3. Trimming pared 0 bases from V and 0 bases from J, leaving 18 bases between. CDR1 and CDR2 from the germline V gene are LGHNA and YNFKEQ. The chain's CDR3 is CASSQDRLRDILAKNIQYF. The CDR3 DNA sequence: TGTGCCAGCAGCCAAGATAGGTTGCGGGACATACTAGCCAAAAACATTCAGTACTTC.

The chain combines TRBV18 with TRBJ2-5; D is ambiguous. The CDR3 is 13 residues long. Per the germline V gene, CDR1 is KGHSH and CDR2 is LQKENI. V gave up 0 bases and J gave up 6 bases, with 8 bases separating them. In DNA form, the CDR3 reads TGTGCCAGCTCACCACCGTACTCACAGACCCAGTACTTC. Amino acids: CASSPPYSQTQYF.

The chain joins TRBV24-1 to TRBJ2-5; D is possibly TRBD1 (6 bases). The CDR3 has 15 residues. Germline CDR1 is KGHDR and CDR2 is SFDVKD. The V gene lost 3 bases and the J gene lost 1 base, with 11 bases spanning the gap. The CDR3 protein is CATSDPRGIQETQYF. CDR3 in DNA: TGTGCCACCAGTGATCCGAGGGGGATCCAAGAGACCCAGTACTTC.

This clonotype was detected only a few times. The genes are TRBV2 and TRBJ1-2; D is unresolved. With 8 bases removed from V and 6 bases from J, the gap between germline ends came to 16 bases. The CDR3 sequence is 13 residues long. Germline V CDR1 and CDR2: SNHLY, FYNNEI. CDR3 DNA: TGTGCCAGCGCCCAGAGACTGACCGATGGCTACACCTTC. Its protein is CASAQRLTDGYTF. Using reference TRBV2 and TRBJ1-2 for the parts outside the CDR3, the full variable domain is EPEVTQTPSHQVTQMGQEVILRCVPISNHLYFYWYRQILGQKVEFLVSFYNNEISEKSEIFDDQFSVERPDGSNFTLKIRSTKLEDSAMYFCASAQRLTDGYTFGSGTRLTVV.

The chain has TRBV11-2 and TRBJ2-5; possibly TRBD1 for D (5 bases). This CDR3 comprises 15 residues. CDR1 and CDR2 (germline): SGHAT, FQNNGV. Trimming took 7 bases from V and 5 from J, leaving 20 bases between them. Here the CDR3 reads CASKVGAGHWETQYF. The CDR3 coding sequence is TGTGCCAGCAAAGTAGGGGCAGGTCATTGGGAGACCCAGTACTTC.

This chain joins TRBV5-6 and TRBJ2-1, with 9 bases matching TRBD2. Looked up from germline, CDR1 is SGHDT and CDR2 is YYEEEE. The CDR3 sequence is 21 residues long. The ends lost 0 bases at V and 0 bases at J; junction bases unmatched: 16. As DNA, the CDR3 is TGTGCCAGCAGCTTGGGGTTAGGAATCGGCGGGGGGGCTTCCTCCTACAATGAGCAGTTCTTC. Amino acids: CASSLGLGIGGGASSYNEQFF.

The rearrangement joins TRBV5-1 to TRBJ2-5, with D maybe TRBD1 (5 bases). The germline V gene encodes CDR1 SGHRS and CDR2 YFSETQ. Deletions cut 0 bases from V and 3 bases from J, with 9 bases between. The CDR3 spans 14 residues. The CDR3 DNA sequence: TGCGCCAGCAGCTTGGTGACAGACAAAGAGACCCAGTACTTC. This encodes CASSLVTDKETQYF. Full variable domain (outside the CDR3, taken from reference TRBV5-1 and TRBJ2-5): KAGVTQTPRYLIKTRGQQVTLSCSPISGHRSVSWYQQTPGQGLQFLFEYFSETQRNKGNFPGRFSGRQFSNSRSEMNVSTLELGDSALYLCASSLVTDKETQYFGPGTRLLVL.

As regards this clonotype: Compared with germline, one end of the junction differs, possibly owing to a read error. CDR3 sequence (DNA): TGTGCCAGCAGCCCGGGACAGGGGGCAACTAATGGAAAACTGTTTTTT. Residues: CASSPGQGATNGKLFF. The V call is TRBV7-9, the J call TRBJ1-4; 12 nucleotides agree with TRBD1. The CDR3 spans 16 residues. CDR1 and CDR2 (germline): SEHNR, FQNEAQ (reference sequence).

The genes are TRBV4-1 and TRBJ2-5; D not certain. The J call is in doubt because the DNA end fits TRBJ2-7 better. CDR3 length equals 13 residues. The germline V gene encodes CDR1 MGHRA and CDR2 YSYEKL. The CDR3 is CASSQDPFNEQYF. CDR3 bases: TGCGCCAGCAGCCAAGACCCCTTCAACGAGCAGTACTTC.

The genes are TRBV20-1 and TRBJ2-4; D gene uncertain. Trimming removed 6 bases from V and 10 bases from J, with 13 bases in between. The CDR3 consists of 11 residues. CDR1 is DFQATT, CDR2 SNEGSKA, per germline (reference sequence). In DNA form, the CDR3 reads TGCAGTGCCCATGGCGGCCCTATTCAGTACTTC. It yields the protein CSAHGGPIQYF.

A few counts support this clonotype. The V gene is TRBV4-3, the J gene TRBJ2-7, with TRBD2 as a possible D gene (6 bases). Germline V gene lookup returns CDR1 LGHNA and CDR2 YSLEER. The CDR3 is 15 amino acids. The V end was cut by 1 base, the J end by 8 bases, with 18 bases between. CDR3 bases: TGCGCCAGCAGCCAAGTGTTGGCGGGAACCCTCCAGCAGTACTTC. This encodes CASSQVLAGTLQQYF.

This clonotype was seen a handful of times. V is TRBV5-5 and J is TRBJ2-2; D tentatively reads TRBD1 or TRBD2 (6 bases each). The germline V and J ends were trimmed by 0 bases and 5 bases, with 11 bases remaining between them. Germline assignment: CDR1 SGHKS and CDR2 YYEKEE (reference sequence). The CDR3 is 15 residues long. The CDR3 is CASSLDGGGTGELFF. The DNA of the CDR3 is TGTGCCAGCAGCTTGGACGGGGGCGGGACCGGGGAGCTGTTTTTT.

The V call is TRBV11-2, the J call TRBJ1-6; 7 bases line up with TRBD1. The CDR3 runs to 13 residues. Germline V gene sequence: CDR1 SGHAT, CDR2 FQNNGV. After removal of 5 bases from V and 9 bases from J, the junction contained 4 bases not matched to a gene. The chain's CDR3 is CASSIYRGSPLHF. The CDR3 DNA follows: TGTGCCAGCAGCATTTACAGGGGTTCACCCCTCCACTTT.